Below, 13 T cell receptor beta chains from the same sample are listed, as sequenced in a study of CXCR3-negative and CXCR3-positive naive CD8 T cells. Libraries of TRB cDNA were made by 5' RACE and carried UMIs. TCRdb re-called the 5' RACE reads and gives one entry per CDR3 protein, without DNA. The sample is made up of some 150,000 distinct CDR3 sequences, and the top ten hold roughly 0.39% of it. These receptors have no identified antigens. Whole-study findings and limits: Relative to CXCR3-negative naive cells, CXCR3-positive naive cells had more hydrophobic TRB CDR3s.

Sequencing was performed on naive CXCR3+ CD8+ T cells from blood. Subset described: CD45RO-CCR7+CD27+CD95- naive CD8+ T cells expressing CXCR3 (TNR3+). The receptors were gathered from a human donor in good health. Some clones in this sample may be carry-over from other donors' samples.

The V call is TRBV20-1, the J call TRBJ2-5; TCRdb selects TRBD2, and the lack of DNA leaves this call unchecked. The CDR3 consists of 19 residues. Looked up from germline, CDR1 is DFQATT and CDR2 is SNEGSKA (reference sequence). CDR3 region: CSARDLGLGSAGAGETQYF.

The chain has TRBV29-1 and TRBJ2-1; with no DNA, the TCRdb D assignment of TRBD1 cannot be verified. From germline, CDR1 is SQVTM and CDR2 ANQGSEA. There are 13 residues in the CDR3. CDR3 sequence: CSVDVTGGIEQFF.

V and J are TRBV15 and TRBJ2-3; without DNA, the TCRdb call of TRBD1 cannot be checked. This CDR3 contains 14 residues. The germline V gene encodes CDR1 LNHNV and CDR2 YYDKDF (reference sequence). The CDR3 is CATSRPLGTDTQYF.

This chain connects TRBV11-2 to TRBJ2-1. The germline V gene has CDR1 SGHAT and CDR2 FQNNGV. CDR3 length equals 12 residues. CDR3 region: CASSYSFNEQFF.

The chain recombines TRBV10-3 with TRBJ1-2; the D call from TCRdb, TRBD1, cannot be confirmed without DNA. CDR1 ENHRY and CDR2 SYGVKD come from the germline V gene. This CDR3 comprises 14 residues. CDR3 in amino acids: CAIPRGGQGGGYTF.

The J gene is TRBJ2-4, the V gene TRBV29-1. The V gene's germline CDR1 is SQVTM and CDR2 ANQGSEA. This CDR3 is built from 13 residues. The chain's CDR3 is CSVSQLDRNIQYF. Variable domain in full (rest from reference TRBV29-1 and TRBJ2-4): SAVISQKPSRDICQRGTSLTIQCQVDSQVTMMFWYRQQPGQSLTLIATANQGSEATYESGFVIDKFPISRPNLTFSTLTVSNMSPEDSSIYLCSVSQLDRNIQYFGAGTRLSVL.

The chain links TRBV29-1 to TRBJ2-7; TCRdb picks TRBD1, but there is no DNA to check that call. CDR1 and CDR2 (germline): SQVTM, ANQGSEA. The CDR3 runs 13 residues. This chain's CDR3 is CSVEQGISYEQYF.

The rearrangement links TRBV6-2 or TRBV6-3 to TRBJ2-2. Germline V CDR1 and CDR2: MNHEY, SVGEGT. This CDR3 contains 11 residues. CDR3 region: CASSPGGELFF.

This rearrangement joins TRBV10-3 to TRBJ2-7. Per germline, CDR1 ENHRY and CDR2 SYGVKD. The CDR3 is 15 amino acids. CDR3: CAISVGVATSYEQYF.

J is TRBJ2-5 and V is TRBV21-1. TRBV21-1 is assigned pseudogene status. The CDR3 totals 12 residues. CDR3 loop: CASSKAGETQYF.

The chain combines TRBV9 with TRBJ2-1; TCRdb picks TRBD1, but there is no DNA to check that call. The CDR3 totals 12 residues. The germline V gene has CDR1 SGDLS and CDR2 YYNGEE. The CDR3 loop reads CASSTGLDEQFF.

The CDR3 sequence: CASSQAVGIRSYEQYF. This chain uses TRBV4-1 with TRBJ2-7; absent DNA, TCRdb's TRBD2 call cannot be checked. Germline V gene lookup returns CDR1 MGHRA and CDR2 YSYEKL. The CDR3 consists of 16 residues.

The chain has TRBV10-3 and TRBJ2-1; there is no DNA to check the TCRdb D call of TRBD1. CDR1 is ENHRY and CDR2 is SYGVKD in the germline V gene. The CDR3 consists of 14 residues. This CDR3 reads CAISELGEYNEQFF.